This TCR beta chain is from a study of T-cell memory formation after mild COVID-19. General study results and limits: Clones which contracted sat mainly in CM and EM if CD4+, and in EMRA if CD8+. In pre-infection memory, a portion of responding clones appeared, which suggested that cross-reactive memory joined.

This clonotype was observed at least ten times. The antigen is unknown. TCRdb independently ran MiXCR on the 5' RACE reads; one entry per CDR3 protein. The data show more than 110,000 distinct CDR3 sequences, with more than 13% seen just once and about 30% held by the top ten. Germline V gene lookup returns CDR1 SQVTM and CDR2 ANQGSEA. Trimming at V came to 1 base and at J to 9 bases, leaving 15 bases not matched to a gene. The CDR3 consists of 16 residues. The chain has TRBV29-1 and TRBJ2-1; TRBD2 matches 7 bases. Sequencing was carried out using PBMCs or a T cell subset sorted from them (not recorded which). This clonotype was sampled from an adult woman who had mild COVID-19 (a few samples of this study predate the infection). Cell type and time point are not known. The CDR3 region is CSVEVQGWGLQSEQFF. The CDR3 DNA is TGCAGCGTTGAAGTTCAAGGCTGGGGACTACAGAGTGAGCAGTTCTTC.